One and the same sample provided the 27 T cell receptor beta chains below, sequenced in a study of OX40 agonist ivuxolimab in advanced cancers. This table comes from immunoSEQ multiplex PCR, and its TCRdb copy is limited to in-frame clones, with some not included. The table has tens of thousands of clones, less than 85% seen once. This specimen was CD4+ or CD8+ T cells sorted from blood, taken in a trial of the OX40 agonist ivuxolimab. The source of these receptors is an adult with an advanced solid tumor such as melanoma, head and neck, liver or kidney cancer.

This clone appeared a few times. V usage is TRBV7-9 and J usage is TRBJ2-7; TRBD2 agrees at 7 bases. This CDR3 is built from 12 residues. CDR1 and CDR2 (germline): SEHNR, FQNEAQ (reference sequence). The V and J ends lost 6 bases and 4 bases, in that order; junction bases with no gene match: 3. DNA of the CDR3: TGTGCCAGCAGAGGGACTAATTACGAGCAGTACTTC. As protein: CASRGTNYEQYF.

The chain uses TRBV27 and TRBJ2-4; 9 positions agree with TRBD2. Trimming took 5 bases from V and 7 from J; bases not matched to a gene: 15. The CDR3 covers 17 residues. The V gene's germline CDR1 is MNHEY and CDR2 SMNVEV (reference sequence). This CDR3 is CASSQRVSGRPTNIQYF. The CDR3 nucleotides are TGTGCCAGCAGTCAGCGGGTTAGCGGGAGACCCACGAACATTCAGTACTTC.

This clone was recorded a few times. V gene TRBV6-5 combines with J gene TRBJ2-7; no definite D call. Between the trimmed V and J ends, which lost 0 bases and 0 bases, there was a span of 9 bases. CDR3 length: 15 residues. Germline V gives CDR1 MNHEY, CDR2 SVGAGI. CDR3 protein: CASSYSAESSYEQYF. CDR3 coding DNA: TGTGCCAGCAGTTACTCTGCGGAGAGCTCCTACGAGCAGTACTTC.

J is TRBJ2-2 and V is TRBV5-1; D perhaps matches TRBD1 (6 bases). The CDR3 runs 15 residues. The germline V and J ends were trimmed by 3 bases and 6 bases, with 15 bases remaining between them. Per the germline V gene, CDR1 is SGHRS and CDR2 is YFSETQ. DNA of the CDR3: TGCGCCAGCAGCTCTACCACAGGGTCGGCCGGGGAGCTGTTTTTT. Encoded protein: CASSSTTGSAGELFF.

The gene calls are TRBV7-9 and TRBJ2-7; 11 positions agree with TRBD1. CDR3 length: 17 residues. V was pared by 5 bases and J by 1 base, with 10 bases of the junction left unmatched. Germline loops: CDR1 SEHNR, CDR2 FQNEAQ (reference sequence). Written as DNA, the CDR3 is TGTGCCAGCAGCACAAATCCCGGGACAGGGGGGTCCTACGAGCAGTACTTC. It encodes CASSTNPGTGGSYEQYF.

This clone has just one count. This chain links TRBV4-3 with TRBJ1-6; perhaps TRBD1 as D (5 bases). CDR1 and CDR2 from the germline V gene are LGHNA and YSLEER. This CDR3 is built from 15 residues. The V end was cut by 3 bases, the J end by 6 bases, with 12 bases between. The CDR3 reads CASSQQGISNSPLHF. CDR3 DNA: TGCGCCAGCAGCCAGCAGGGAATTTCTAATTCACCCCTCCACTTT.

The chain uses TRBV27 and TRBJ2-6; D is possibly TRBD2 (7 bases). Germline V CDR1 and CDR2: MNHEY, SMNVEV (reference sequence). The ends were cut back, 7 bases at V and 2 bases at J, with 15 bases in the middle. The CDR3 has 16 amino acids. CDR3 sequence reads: CASTKRGGTGANVLTF. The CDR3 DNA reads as TGTGCCAGCACCAAAAGGGGGGGGACTGGGGCCAACGTCCTGACTTTC.

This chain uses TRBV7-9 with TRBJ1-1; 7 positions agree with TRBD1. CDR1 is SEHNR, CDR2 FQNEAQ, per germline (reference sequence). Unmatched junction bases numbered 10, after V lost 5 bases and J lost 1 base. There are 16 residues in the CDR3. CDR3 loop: CASSNRSGGANTEAFF. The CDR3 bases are TGTGCCAGCAGCAACCGATCAGGGGGAGCGAACACTGAAGCTTTCTTT. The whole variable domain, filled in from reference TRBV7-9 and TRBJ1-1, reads DTGVSQNPRHKITKRGQNVTFRCDPISEHNRLYWYRQTLGQGPEFLTYFQNEAQLEKSRLLSDRFSAERPKGSFSTLEIQRTEQGDSAMYLCASSNRSGGANTEAFFGQGTRLTVV.

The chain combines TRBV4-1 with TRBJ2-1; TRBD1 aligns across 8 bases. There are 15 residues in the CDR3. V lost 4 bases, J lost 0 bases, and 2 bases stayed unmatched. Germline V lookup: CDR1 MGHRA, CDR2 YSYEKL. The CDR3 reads CASSRTGSSYNEQFF. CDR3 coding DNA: TGCGCCAGCAGCCGGACAGGGAGCTCCTACAATGAGCAGTTCTTC.

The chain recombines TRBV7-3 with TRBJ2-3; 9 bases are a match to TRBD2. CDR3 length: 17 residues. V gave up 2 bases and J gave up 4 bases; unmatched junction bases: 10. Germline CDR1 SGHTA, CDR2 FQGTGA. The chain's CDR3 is CASSLGPAGGPADTQYF. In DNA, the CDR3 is TGTGCCAGCAGCTTAGGTCCCGCGGGAGGGCCGGCAGATACGCAGTATTTT.

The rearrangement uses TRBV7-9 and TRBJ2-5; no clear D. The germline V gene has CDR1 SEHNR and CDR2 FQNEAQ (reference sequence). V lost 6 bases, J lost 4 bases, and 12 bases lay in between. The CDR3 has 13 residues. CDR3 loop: CASSSKGPETQYF. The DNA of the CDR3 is TGTGCCAGCAGTTCAAAGGGCCCAGAGACCCAGTACTTC.

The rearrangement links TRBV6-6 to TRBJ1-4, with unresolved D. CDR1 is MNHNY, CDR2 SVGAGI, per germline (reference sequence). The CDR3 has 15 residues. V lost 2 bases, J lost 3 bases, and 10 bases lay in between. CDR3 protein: CASSYAESANEKLFF. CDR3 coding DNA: TGTGCCAGCAGTTACGCGGAGTCGGCTAATGAAAAACTGTTTTTT.

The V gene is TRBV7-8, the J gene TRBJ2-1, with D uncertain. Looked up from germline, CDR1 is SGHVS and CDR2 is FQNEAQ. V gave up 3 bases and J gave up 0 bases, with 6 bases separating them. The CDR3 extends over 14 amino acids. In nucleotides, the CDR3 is TGTGCCAGCAGCTTCCGACTCTCCTACAATGAGCAGTTCTTC. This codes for CASSFRLSYNEQFF.

CDR3 in DNA: TGTGCCAGCAGCGTAGAGGATTCTGGAAACACCATATATTTT. It is translated as CASSVEDSGNTIYF. The chain joins TRBV9 to TRBJ1-3, with D hard to call. Germline V gene sequence: CDR1 SGDLS, CDR2 YYNGEE. The CDR3 has 14 amino acids. V lost 0 bases and J lost 1, with 5 bases in between. The variable domain in full, completed from reference TRBV9 and TRBJ1-3, reads DSGVTQTPKHLITATGQRVTLRCSPRSGDLSVYWYQQSLDQGLQFLIQYYNGEERAKGNILERFSAQQFPDLHSELNLSSLELGDSALYFCASSVEDSGNTIYFGEGSWLTVV.

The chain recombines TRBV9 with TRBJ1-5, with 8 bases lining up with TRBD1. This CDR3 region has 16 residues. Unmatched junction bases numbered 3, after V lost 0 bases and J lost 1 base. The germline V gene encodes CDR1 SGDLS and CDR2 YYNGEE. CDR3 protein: CASSVAGTGSNQPQHF. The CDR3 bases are TGTGCCAGCAGCGTAGCTGGGACAGGAAGCAATCAGCCCCAGCATTTT.

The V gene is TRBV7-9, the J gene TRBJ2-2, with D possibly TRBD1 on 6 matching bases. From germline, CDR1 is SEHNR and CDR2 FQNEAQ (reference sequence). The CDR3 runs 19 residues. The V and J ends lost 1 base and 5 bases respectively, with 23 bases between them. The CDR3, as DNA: TGTGCCAGCAGCTTAGTAGGTACAGGGTTGAGCCCAGGAACCGGGGAGCTGTTTTTT. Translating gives CASSLVGTGLSPGTGELFF. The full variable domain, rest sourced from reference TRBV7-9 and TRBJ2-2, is DTGVSQNPRHKITKRGQNVTFRCDPISEHNRLYWYRQTLGQGPEFLTYFQNEAQLEKSRLLSDRFSAERPKGSFSTLEIQRTEQGDSAMYLCASSLVGTGLSPGTGELFFGEGSRLTVL.

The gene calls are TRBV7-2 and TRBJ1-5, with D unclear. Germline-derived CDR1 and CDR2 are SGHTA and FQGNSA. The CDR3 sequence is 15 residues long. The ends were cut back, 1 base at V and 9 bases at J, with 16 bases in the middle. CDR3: CASSLDSGRGRPQHF. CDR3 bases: TGTGCCAGCAGCTTAGATTCTGGGCGGGGAAGGCCCCAGCATTTT.

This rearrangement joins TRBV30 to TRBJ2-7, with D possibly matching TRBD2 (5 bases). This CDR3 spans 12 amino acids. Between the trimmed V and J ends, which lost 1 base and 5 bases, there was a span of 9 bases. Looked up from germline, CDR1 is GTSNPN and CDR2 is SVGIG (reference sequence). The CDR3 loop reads CAWSAEVHEQYF. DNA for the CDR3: TGTGCCTGGAGTGCGGAGGTCCACGAGCAGTACTTC. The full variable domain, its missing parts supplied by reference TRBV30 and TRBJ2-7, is SQTIHQWPATLVQPVGSPLSLECTVEGTSNPNLYWYRQAAGRGLQLLFYSVGIGQISSEVPQNLSASRPQDRQFILSSKKLLLSDSGFYLCAWSAEVHEQYFGPGTRLTVT.

For the CDR3, the DNA is TGCGCCAGCAGTGAGTCCAGGCCAAATCAGCCCCAGCATTTT. This gives the protein CASSESRPNQPQHF. The rearrangement links TRBV10-2 to TRBJ1-5; D remains ambiguous. The length of the CDR3 is 14 residues. In germline, CDR1 is WSHSY, CDR2 SAAADI. With 0 bases removed from V and 4 bases from J, the gap between germline ends came to 7 bases.

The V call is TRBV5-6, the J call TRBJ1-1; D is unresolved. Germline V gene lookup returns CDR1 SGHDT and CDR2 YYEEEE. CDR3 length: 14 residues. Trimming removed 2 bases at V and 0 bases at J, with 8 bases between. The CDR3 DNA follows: TGTGCCAGCAGCTTTATACACATGAACACTGAAGCTTTCTTT. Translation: CASSFIHMNTEAFF.

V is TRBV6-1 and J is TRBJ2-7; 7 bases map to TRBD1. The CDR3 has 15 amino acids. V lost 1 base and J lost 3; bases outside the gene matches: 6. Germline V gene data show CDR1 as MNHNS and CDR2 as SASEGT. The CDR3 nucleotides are TGTGCCAGCAGTGAAGGTACAGGGGTCCTCTACGAGCAGTACTTC. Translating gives CASSEGTGVLYEQYF.

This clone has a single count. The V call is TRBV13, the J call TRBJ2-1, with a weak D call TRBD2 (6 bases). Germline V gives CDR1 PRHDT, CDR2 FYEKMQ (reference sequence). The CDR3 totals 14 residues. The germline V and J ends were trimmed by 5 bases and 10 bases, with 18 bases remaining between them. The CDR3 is CASSNPGLPNEQFF. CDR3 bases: TGTGCCAGCAGCAATCCCGGACTACCGAACGAGCAGTTCTTC.

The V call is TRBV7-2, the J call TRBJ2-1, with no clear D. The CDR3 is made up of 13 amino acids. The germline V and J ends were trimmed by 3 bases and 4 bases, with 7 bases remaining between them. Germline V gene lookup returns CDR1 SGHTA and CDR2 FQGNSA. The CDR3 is CASSLDGYNEQFF. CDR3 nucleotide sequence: TGTGCCAGCAGCTTGGACGGATACAATGAGCAGTTCTTC.

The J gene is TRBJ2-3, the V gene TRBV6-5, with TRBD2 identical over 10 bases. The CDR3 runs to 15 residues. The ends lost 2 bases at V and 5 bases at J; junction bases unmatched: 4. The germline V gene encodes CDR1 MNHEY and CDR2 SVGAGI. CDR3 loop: CASSYPAGGIDTQYF. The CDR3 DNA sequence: TGTGCCAGCAGTTACCCAGCGGGAGGGATAGATACGCAGTATTTT.

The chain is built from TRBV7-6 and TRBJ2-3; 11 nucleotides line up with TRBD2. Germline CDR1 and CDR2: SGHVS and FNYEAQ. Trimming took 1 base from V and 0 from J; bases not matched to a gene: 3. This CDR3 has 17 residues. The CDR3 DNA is TGTGCCAGCAGCTTAGAACCTAGCGGGAGGAGCACAGATACGCAGTATTTT. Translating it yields CASSLEPSGRSTDTQYF.

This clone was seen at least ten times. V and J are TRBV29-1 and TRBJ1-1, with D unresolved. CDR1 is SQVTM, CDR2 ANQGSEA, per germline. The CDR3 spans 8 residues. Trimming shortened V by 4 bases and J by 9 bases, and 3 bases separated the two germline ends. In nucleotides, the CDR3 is TGCAGCGTTGGGAAAGCTTTCTTT. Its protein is CSVGKAFF. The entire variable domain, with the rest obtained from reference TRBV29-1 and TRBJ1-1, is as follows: SAVISQKPSRDICQRGTSLTIQCQVDSQVTMMFWYRQQPGQSLTLIATANQGSEATYESGFVIDKFPISRPNLTFSTLTVSNMSPEDSSIYLCSVGKAFFGQGTRLTVV.

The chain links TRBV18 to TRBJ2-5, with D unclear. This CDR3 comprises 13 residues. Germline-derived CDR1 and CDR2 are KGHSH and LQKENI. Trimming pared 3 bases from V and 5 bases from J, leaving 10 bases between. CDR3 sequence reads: CASSPESSETQYF. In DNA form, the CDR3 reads TGTGCCAGCTCACCCGAAAGTTCGGAGACCCAGTACTTC. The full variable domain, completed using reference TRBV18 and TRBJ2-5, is NAGVMQNPRHLVRRRGQEARLRCSPMKGHSHVYWYRQLPEEGLKFMVYLQKENIIDESGMPKERFSAEFPKEGPSILRIQQVVRGDSAAYFCASSPESSETQYFGPGTRLLVL.